This TCR beta chain was retrieved from a study of control samples from healthy donors and cancer patients. Libraries were prepared by immunoSEQ multiplex PCR; TCRdb keeps only in-frame clonotypes and omits some of them. The data contain 150,000 to 200,000 clones, roughly 92% of them singletons. Of note for this clone: Other DNA sequences from this sample encode an identical CDR3 as well.

CDR3 length: 11 residues. CDR1 is MNHEY and CDR2 is SVGEGT in the germline V gene. Trimming cost V 2 bases and J 7 bases, with 6 bases left between them. This rearrangement joins TRBV6-2 or TRBV6-3 to TRBJ2-7; D not certain. Sequencing used blood. The receptor's source is a young woman in good health. CDR3: CASSYSGEQYF. Here the CDR3 DNA reads TGTGCCAGCAGTTACAGTGGGGAGCAGTACTTC.